This TCR beta chain was profiled in a study of OX40 agonist ivuxolimab in advanced cancers. J lost 0 bases, V lost 4 bases, and 10 bases had no gene match. Germline loops: CDR1 SGHRS, CDR2 YFSETQ. This CDR3 comprises 19 residues. Repertoires were generated with immunoSEQ multiplex PCR, while TCRdb's copy carries only in-frame clones and drops some. The table lists about 66,000 clones, roughly four fifths of them singletons. This TCR derives from an adult with an advanced solid tumor such as melanoma, head and neck, liver or kidney cancer. The sample in question was CD4+ or CD8+ T cells sorted from blood, obtained in a trial of the OX40 agonist ivuxolimab. This chain uses TRBV5-1 with TRBJ2-1; 13 nucleotides agree with TRBD2. In DNA form, the CDR3 reads TGCGCCAGCAGCCCTACTAGCGGGGGGGCCAGTTTCTCCTACAATGAGCAGTTCTTC. Translating gives CASSPTSGGASFSYNEQFF.